The entry below describes one T cell receptor (beta chain). Authors' analysis steps: Estimated nucleated cell counts came from reference gene primer amplification. Produced via immunoSEQ multiplex PCR; TCRdb's table is partial and in-frame only. V and J calls and clone size are as listed in that table; D and trimming were resolved from the DNA. This sample has approximately 460,000 clones, with 85% to 90% found just once. This record comes from a study of blood T cell repertoires in COVID-19. For the study at large: Sites in the United States, Italy and Spain provided acute and convalescent COVID-19 samples. The cDNA or gDNA used as material had been derived from T cells, B-cell-depleted T cells, or PBMCs.

Germline V CDR1 and CDR2: MNHEY, SMNVEV (reference sequence). The ends were cut back, 1 base at V and 1 base at J, with 7 bases in the middle. The length of the CDR3 is 14 residues. Specimen: peripheral blood. The sequence was collected from a man between 18 and 35 years old with COVID-19, enrolled during active disease. The chain recombines TRBV27 with TRBJ1-1, with a tentative D call TRBD1 (6 bases). The CDR3 nucleotides are TGTGCCAGCAGTTTATGGGACAAGAACACTGAAGCTTTCTTT. Translation: CASSLWDKNTEAFF.